The text below deals with one T cell receptor beta chain. These data are taken from a study of prognosis after radiotherapy for stage I lung cancer. Using two-round multiplex PCR, the authors amplified TCR beta CDR3 from genomic DNA. Primers specific to each TRBV and TRBJ gene drove first-round PCR. TCRdb analysed the multiplex PCR reads with MiXCR anew, one entry per CDR3 protein. The sample holds some 28,000 distinct CDR3 sequences, roughly 31% seen once. The germline gives CDR1 SGHTA, CDR2 FQGNSA. V dropped 3 bases and J dropped 8; count of bases not matched to a gene: 2. This CDR3 spans 13 amino acids.

The sample was PBMCs, taken before or after stereotactic body radiation therapy (not recorded which). The chain links TRBV7-2 to TRBJ1-4; 8 bases agree with TRBD1. This receptor was identified in a donor over 45 with non-small cell lung cancer. The CDR3 coding sequence is TGTGCCAGCAGCTTGGACAGGGAGGAAAAACTGTTTTTT. It is translated as CASSLDREEKLFF.